This T cell receptor (beta chain) was identified during a study of cytomegalovirus exposure and HLA in healthy donors. Study results and caveats: Through in vitro validation, a few CMV-associated chains were shown to be specific for CMV antigens. The study labeled 150 to 200 TCR beta chains cytomegalovirus-associated. Later analysis suggested links between common viral pathogens and several top significant clusters.

With 60 Vbeta and 13 Jbeta primers, the PCR was carried out. Original processing notes: About 11 million of the roughly 80 million unique TCR beta chains counted in a later analysis were shared. TCRdb's copy holds only in-frame clones and misses some; the assay was immunoSEQ multiplex PCR. The V and J calls and clone size were taken over from that table, and D and trimming were inferred from the DNA. The sample records some 130,000 clones, about 80% being singletons. The germline CDR1 and CDR2 sequences are MNHNY and SVGAGI (reference sequence). This CDR3 has 14 residues. With 4 bases clipped from V and 2 bases from J, the junction kept 1 base outside the gene matches. As concerns this clone: Its antigen is not identified.

This receptor was obtained from a man aged 25 to 40 in good health and CMV-seronegative. Sequencing was performed on PBMCs. The chain links TRBV6-6 to TRBJ1-4, with 7 bases lining up with TRBD1. The CDR3 region is CASSFRGTNEKLFF. CDR3 DNA: TGTGCCAGCAGTTTCAGGGGGACTAATGAAAAACTGTTTTTT.